Listed below are T cell receptor beta chains from one sample, sequenced in a study of blood T cell repertoires in COVID-19. Only in-frame clones appear in the TCRdb table, and some are missing; sequencing was by immunoSEQ multiplex PCR. Of 200,000 to 250,000 clones listed, approximately 80% are singletons. Material for sequencing was peripheral blood. These receptors all stem from a woman under 30 with acute or convalescent COVID-19. The CDR3 runs from the conserved cysteine through the conserved F or W. Fields, in order: clone size, D gene, J gene, CDR3 length, V gene, CDR3 DNA, CDR3 protein. A D gene is named only where the DNA matches it firmly. Expanded clones are given a class, and other clones once, few, many or no size at all.

>-|-|TRBJ2-6|20|TRBV4-3
TGCGCCAGCAGCCAGTCCGGCCTGGGCCTCGAATACTCTGGGGCCAACGTCCTGACTTTC
CASSQSGLGLEYSGANVLTF
>-|-|TRBJ1-4|14|TRBV14
TGTGCCAGCAGGCAGACAGCAACTAATGAAAAACTGTTTTTT
CASRQTATNEKLFF
>-|TRBD1|TRBJ1-6|15|TRBV28
TGTGCCAGCAGTACTTACAGGGGGGACGGCTCACCCCTCCACTTT
CASSTYRGDGSPLHF
>-|TRBD1|TRBJ2-5|16|TRBV5-4
TGTGCCAGCAGCCCAGACAGGGGTGGATTAGTTGAGACCCAGTACTTC
CASSPDRGGLVETQYF
>-|-|TRBJ1-4|15|TRBV7-2
TGTGCCAGCAGCTTTCGAGGCGGGTCGGAGGAAAAACTGTTTTTT
CASSFRGGSEEKLFF
>-|TRBD1|TRBJ1-2|13|TRBV27
TGTGCCAGCAGTTCGACAGGGAGTTATGGCTACACCTTC
CASSSTGSYGYTF
>-|-|TRBJ1-1|13|TRBV3-1/TRBV3-2
TGTGCCAGCAGCCAAGCCATGGCGGGTGAAGCTTTCTTT
CASSQAMAGEAFF
>-|-|TRBJ1-5|13|TRBV2
TGTGCCACCAAAAAAGGGGTAGGGCAGCCCCAGCATTTT
CATKKGVGQPQHF
>-|-|TRBJ2-7|19|TRBV4-1
TGCGCCAGCAGCCAAGATTCTTCGGGACTCTACTCCACCTCCTACGAGCAGTACTTC
CASSQDSSGLYSTSYEQYF
>-|-|TRBJ2-7|16|TRBV7-6
TGTGCCAGCAGCCCAAATGGTCCAGGGTCTTGGGACGAGCAGTACTTC
CASSPNGPGSWDEQYF
>-|TRBD2|TRBJ2-7|16|TRBV11-3
TGTGCCAGCAGCACCGGGACTAGCGGGAGCTCCTACGAGCAGTACTTC
CASSTGTSGSSYEQYF
>-|TRBD2|TRBJ2-7|16|TRBV27
TGTGCCAGCAGTTTATACCCTAGCGGGAGTATCTACGAGCAGTACTTC
CASSLYPSGSIYEQYF
>-|TRBD2|TRBJ2-7|15|TRBV28
TGTGCCAGCAGTCGCCGGGACTACACGAACCTCGAGCAGTACTTC
CASSRRDYTNLEQYF
>-|TRBD1|TRBJ1-2|16|TRBV13
TGTGCCAGCAGCTTATTAACAGGGGACTTTGTCTATGGCTACACCTTC
CASSLLTGDFVYGYTF
>-|TRBD2|TRBJ2-1|19|TRBV19
TGTGCCAGTAGTATCTATGGTCTAGCGGGAGGAACTTTCAACAATGAGCAGTTCTTC
CASSIYGLAGGTFNNEQFF
>-|TRBD2|TRBJ2-5|15|TRBV7-8
TGTGCCAGCAGCCGAGAGCGGGAGAGTAGAAAGACCCAGTACTTC
CASSRERESRKTQYF
>-|-|TRBJ1-1|13|TRBV29-1
TGCAGCGTTGCCTCCAGGGCGTACACTGAAGCTTTCTTT
CSVASRAYTEAFF
>-|-|TRBJ2-1|13|TRBV28
TGTGCCAGCAGTTCCGTCGTTTACAATGAGCAGTTCTTC
CASSSVVYNEQFF
>-|-|TRBJ1-1|14|TRBV7-2
TGTGCCAGCAGCCCCAGCCCACAGGTCACTGAAGCTTTCTTT
CASSPSPQVTEAFF
>few|-|TRBJ1-2|14|TRBV19
TGTGCCAGTAGTATAGCTTCACAGCCCTATGGCTACACCTTC
CASSIASQPYGYTF
>once|-|TRBJ2-1|15|TRBV2
TGTGCCAGCAGTGATCGGGCAGGGTGGTACAATGAGCAGTTCTTC
CASSDRAGWYNEQFF
>-|-|TRBJ2-7|15|TRBV23-1
TGCGCCAGCAGTCAATGTCCGGGAAGCTCCTACGAGCAGTACTTC
CASSQCPGSSYEQYF
>-|TRBD1|TRBJ1-5|13|TRBV27
TGTGCCAGCAGTTCGGGGACAGGGGGGTCTCGGCATTTT
CASSSGTGGSRHF
>-|-|TRBJ1-6|17|TRBV27
TGTGCCAGCAGTTTTGTCCTTAGGACACGTTCTAATTCACCCCTCCACTTT
CASSFVLRTRSNSPLHF
>-|-|TRBJ2-1|14|TRBV27
TGTGCCAGCAGTTGGTCACTAGGATACAATGAGCAGTTCTTC
CASSWSLGYNEQFF
>-|-|TRBJ1-3|15|TRBV30
TGTGCCTGGAGTGTCGGGGAGATTTCTGGAAACACCATATATTTT
CAWSVGEISGNTIYF
>-|-|TRBJ2-7|15|TRBV6-1
TGTGCCAGCAGCGAAGAGAGAGCGCGGGGATACGAGCAGTACTTC
CASSEERARGYEQYF
>-|TRBD1|TRBJ1-1|14|TRBV29-1
TGCAGCGTTGCGGCCACGGACAGGGACCAGGAAGCTTTCTTT
CSVAATDRDQEAFF
>-|-|TRBJ2-1|17|TRBV4-2
TGTGCCAGCAGCCAAGAAGGCCGTGGGGGAGGTCACAATGAGCAGTTCTTC
CASSQEGRGGGHNEQFF
>-|TRBD1|TRBJ2-7|15|TRBV13
TGTGCCAGCAGCACCCCGCCGACAGGGATCTACGAGCAGTACTTC
CASSTPPTGIYEQYF
>few|TRBD2|TRBJ2-7|13|TRBV5-5
TGTGCCAGCAGGCTAGCGGGAGCTGCCGAGCAGTACTTC
CASRLAGAAEQYF
>-|-|TRBJ2-1|12|TRBV6-5
TGTGCCACCACGGTACACCAGGGCGCGCAGTTCTTC
CATTVHQGAQFF
>-|TRBD1|TRBJ1-2|17|TRBV5-8
TGTGCCAGCAGCGCACCCCGGGACAGGGGCCGCTACTATGGCTACACCTTC
CASSAPRDRGRYYGYTF
>-|-|TRBJ1-3|14|TRBV12-2
TGTGCAAGTCGCTTCGAAATGACCGGGGACACCATATATTTT
CASRFEMTGDTIYF
>few|TRBD2|TRBJ2-7|16|TRBV27
TGTGCCAGCAGGGGGATAAGCGGGAGTAGTTTCTACGAGCAGTACTTC
CASRGISGSSFYEQYF
>-|-|TRBJ2-7|13|TRBV6-2/TRBV6-3
TGTGCCAGCAGTTACCAACGGTCCTACGAGCAGTACTTC
CASSYQRSYEQYF
>-|-|TRBJ2-7|14|TRBV10-3
TGTGCCATCAGTGACCGCGTTGTGGCCTACGAGCAGTACTTC
CAISDRVVAYEQYF
>-|-|TRBJ2-1|15|TRBV28
TGTGCCAGCGGACCGGGATCGAGCTCCTACAATGAGCAGTTCTTC
CASGPGSSSYNEQFF
>-|TRBD2|TRBJ2-1|19|TRBV3-1/TRBV3-2
TGTGCCAGCAGCCAGCCTCCTAGCGGGAGAAAGTTACCATACAATGAGCAGTTCTTC
CASSQPPSGRKLPYNEQFF
>-|-|TRBJ2-2|15|TRBV2
TGTGCCAGCAGTTGGGACTCACCGAACACCGGGGAGCTGTTTTTT
CASSWDSPNTGELFF
>-|-|TRBJ2-7|15|TRBV11-2
TGTGCCAGCAGCTTAGGGAGGGACTTCTCCTACGAGCAGTACTTC
CASSLGRDFSYEQYF
>once|TRBD2|TRBJ2-7|15|TRBV19
TGTGCCAGTAGTCCCACCGGGACTAGTGCCTACGAGCAGTACTTC
CASSPTGTSAYEQYF
>-|TRBD1|TRBJ1-1|15|TRBV15
TGTGCCACCAGCAGCACACGGGACAGGGGCACTGAAGCTTTCTTT
CATSSTRDRGTEAFF